A selection of T cell receptor beta chains follows, all from one sample in a study of post-analysis software for immune sequencing data. Each CDR3 protein is one row after TCRdb ran MiXCR on the PCR reads. The data contain 380,000 or so distinct CDR3 sequences, less than 40% of them singletons. The source material was blood. The receptors were gathered from a girl between 10 and 17 years old with multiple sclerosis. Both conserved end residues are part of each CDR3. The D gene is left open where the match is weak. Clone size is shown for a subset of rows, as once, few, many or a class of expanded clone.

j_call: TRBJ2-5; d_call: TRBD2; v_call: TRBV20-1; clone_size: .; cdr3_nt: TGCAGTGCTTTGGGACTAGCGGGACAAGAGACCCAGTACTTC; cdr3_aa: CSALGLAGQETQYF
j_call: TRBJ2-7; d_call: TRBD2; v_call: TRBV3-1; clone_size: .; cdr3_nt: TGTGCCAGCAGCCAAGACCCCTTAGAGATAGCGGGACGGTTCGAGCAGTACTTC; cdr3_aa: CASSQDPLEIAGRFEQYF
j_call: TRBJ2-1; d_call: TRBD2; v_call: TRBV28; clone_size: .; cdr3_nt: TGTGCCAGCAGTTACCCAACAGATATAGCGGGGGGTGAGCAGTTCTTC; cdr3_aa: CASSYPTDIAGGEQFF
j_call: TRBJ2-6; d_call: .; v_call: TRBV7-9; clone_size: .; cdr3_nt: TGTGCCAGCAGCTTAGGAAGTCCCTGGGCCAACGTCCTGACTTTC; cdr3_aa: CASSLGSPWANVLTF
j_call: TRBJ1-2; d_call: .; v_call: TRBV6-6; clone_size: few; cdr3_nt: TGTGCCAGCAGTCCCCTGGGGAGCTATGGCTACACCTTC; cdr3_aa: CASSPLGSYGYTF
j_call: TRBJ2-5; d_call: .; v_call: TRBV24-1; clone_size: few; cdr3_nt: TGTGCCACCAGTGGATATGTGGGTAAAGAGACCCAGTACTTC; cdr3_aa: CATSGYVGKETQYF
j_call: TRBJ2-1; d_call: TRBD2; v_call: TRBV7-3; clone_size: .; cdr3_nt: TGTGCCAGCAGCTACAAAAGTAGCGGGGGGAATGAGCAGTTCTTC; cdr3_aa: CASSYKSSGGNEQFF
j_call: TRBJ2-7; d_call: TRBD1; v_call: TRBV20-1; clone_size: many; cdr3_nt: TGCAGTGCTTCCTATTCTCGACCGGGACAGACAAACTACGAGCAGTACTTC; cdr3_aa: CSASYSRPGQTNYEQYF
j_call: TRBJ2-1; d_call: TRBD2; v_call: TRBV12-3/TRBV12-4; clone_size: .; cdr3_nt: TGTGCCAGCAGACCCACTAGCGGGGGGGACAATGAGCAGTTCTTC; cdr3_aa: CASRPTSGGDNEQFF
j_call: TRBJ2-1; d_call: .; v_call: TRBV12-3/TRBV12-4; clone_size: .; cdr3_nt: TGTGCCAGCAGGGGGACACTCCGGAATGAGCAGTTCTTC; cdr3_aa: CASRGTLRNEQFF
j_call: TRBJ2-5; d_call: .; v_call: TRBV29-1; clone_size: .; cdr3_nt: TGCAGCGTTGAAGGACAGTTTCAAGAGACCCAGTACTTC; cdr3_aa: CSVEGQFQETQYF
j_call: TRBJ2-5; d_call: TRBD2; v_call: TRBV29-1; clone_size: .; cdr3_nt: TGCAGCGTTGAGGCTAGCGGGGAGATCGGGGAGACCCAGTACTTC; cdr3_aa: CSVEASGEIGETQYF
j_call: TRBJ2-7; d_call: .; v_call: TRBV6-2/TRBV6-3; clone_size: .; cdr3_nt: TGTGCCAGCAGATTAGGGCCACCCTACGAGCAGTACTTC; cdr3_aa: CASRLGPPYEQYF
j_call: TRBJ2-7; d_call: TRBD1; v_call: TRBV6-1; clone_size: many; cdr3_nt: TGTGCCAGCAGTCACCGGGGACAGAGGTACGAGCAGTACTTC; cdr3_aa: CASSHRGQRYEQYF
j_call: TRBJ2-7; d_call: TRBD2; v_call: TRBV6-2/TRBV6-3; clone_size: .; cdr3_nt: TGTGCCAGCAGAAACGGGGGGAGCTCCTACGAGCAGTACTTC; cdr3_aa: CASRNGGSSYEQYF
j_call: TRBJ2-5; d_call: TRBD1; v_call: TRBV24-1; clone_size: .; cdr3_nt: TGTGCCACCAGTGACCGGACAGGGTCCTTGGAGACCCAGTACTTC; cdr3_aa: CATSDRTGSLETQYF
j_call: TRBJ2-5; d_call: TRBD2; v_call: TRBV27; clone_size: .; cdr3_nt: TGTGCCAGCAGGTCGAGCGGGGTCAGGGAGACCCAGTACTTC; cdr3_aa: CASRSSGVRETQYF
j_call: TRBJ1-6; d_call: .; v_call: TRBV7-9; clone_size: .; cdr3_nt: TGTGCCAGCAGCTTAGGAGGGGTAACCTATAATTCACCCCTCCACTTT; cdr3_aa: CASSLGGVTYNSPLHF
j_call: TRBJ1-2; d_call: .; v_call: TRBV13; clone_size: .; cdr3_nt: TGTGCCAGCAGCTCGGCGGATACCATCTATGGCTACACCTTC; cdr3_aa: CASSSADTIYGYTF
j_call: TRBJ2-1; d_call: .; v_call: TRBV20-1; clone_size: .; cdr3_nt: TGCAGCGCTAGTCCGGGGGGCCAAGAGACCCAGTTCTTC; cdr3_aa: CSASPGGQETQFF
j_call: TRBJ2-3; d_call: .; v_call: TRBV12-3/TRBV12-4; clone_size: few; cdr3_nt: TGTGCCAGCAGTTCCAGCCGACAGGCGGCAGATACGCAGTATTTT; cdr3_aa: CASSSSRQAADTQYF
j_call: TRBJ2-7; d_call: TRBD2; v_call: TRBV20-1; clone_size: few; cdr3_nt: TGCAGTGCTAGCGTCATAGGGACTAGCGGAGACGAGCAGTACTTC; cdr3_aa: CSASVIGTSGDEQYF
j_call: TRBJ2-7; d_call: TRBD2; v_call: TRBV6-4; clone_size: .; cdr3_nt: TGTGCCAGCAGTGCTAGGACTAGCGGAGGCGACTACGAGCAGTACTTC; cdr3_aa: CASSARTSGGDYEQYF
j_call: TRBJ2-1; d_call: .; v_call: TRBV12-3/TRBV12-4; clone_size: .; cdr3_nt: TGTGCCAGCAGTTTATGGGACACGAACAATGAGCAGTTCTTC; cdr3_aa: CASSLWDTNNEQFF
j_call: TRBJ2-3; d_call: .; v_call: TRBV20-1; clone_size: few; cdr3_nt: TGCAGTGCCCGACCCCGAGGAGGCACAGATACGCAGTATTTT; cdr3_aa: CSARPRGGTDTQYF
j_call: TRBJ1-2; d_call: TRBD1; v_call: TRBV10-3; clone_size: many; cdr3_nt: TGTGCCATCAGCAGGACCGGGACAGACTATGGCTACACCTTC; cdr3_aa: CAISRTGTDYGYTF
j_call: TRBJ2-3; d_call: .; v_call: TRBV27; clone_size: few; cdr3_nt: TGTGCCAGCAGTTCCAAACCAGGGGATTTAAAACGGTATTTT; cdr3_aa: CASSSKPGDLKRYF
j_call: TRBJ1-1; d_call: .; v_call: TRBV6-5; clone_size: .; cdr3_nt: TGTGCCAGCACCAAGGCCGTAAGAAACACTGAAGCTTTCTTT; cdr3_aa: CASTKAVRNTEAFF
j_call: TRBJ2-7; d_call: .; v_call: TRBV27; clone_size: .; cdr3_nt: TGTGCCAGCAGTCCCACGGGGCGGAGAACCTACGAGCAGTACTTC; cdr3_aa: CASSPTGRRTYEQYF
j_call: TRBJ1-1; d_call: .; v_call: TRBV6-6; clone_size: few; cdr3_nt: TGTGCCAGCAGTTACTACGGCGGCACTGAAGCTTTCTTT; cdr3_aa: CASSYYGGTEAFF
j_call: TRBJ1-1; d_call: .; v_call: TRBV20-1; clone_size: .; cdr3_nt: TGCGGTGCTAGAGTGGGGGGCCAGGCAGCTTTCTTT; cdr3_aa: CGARVGGQAAFF
j_call: TRBJ1-1; d_call: .; v_call: TRBV15; clone_size: .; cdr3_nt: TGTGCCACCAGCCGAGAACTCGGGCGGAACACTGAAGCTTTCTTT; cdr3_aa: CATSRELGRNTEAFF
j_call: TRBJ2-5; d_call: TRBD1; v_call: TRBV12-3/TRBV12-4; clone_size: few; cdr3_nt: TGTGCCAGCAGGACAGGGGGCTCAGAGACCCAGTACTTC; cdr3_aa: CASRTGGSETQYF
j_call: TRBJ2-7; d_call: TRBD1; v_call: TRBV5-1; clone_size: .; cdr3_nt: TGCGCCAGCAGCGGCATCGGGACAGGTAACGAGCAGTACTTC; cdr3_aa: CASSGIGTGNEQYF
j_call: TRBJ2-3; d_call: .; v_call: TRBV20-1; clone_size: few; cdr3_nt: TGCAGTGCTACCAAGGACTATTCGACTTACACAGATACGCAGTATTTT; cdr3_aa: CSATKDYSTYTDTQYF
j_call: TRBJ2-1; d_call: .; v_call: TRBV18; clone_size: few; cdr3_nt: TGTGCCAGCTCACCTTTTTCGGGAGAGTCCTACAATGAGCAGTTCTTC; cdr3_aa: CASSPFSGESYNEQFF
j_call: TRBJ1-2; d_call: .; v_call: TRBV6-5; clone_size: few; cdr3_nt: TGTGCCAGCAGTTACCTCCGAGACCATGGCTACACCTTC; cdr3_aa: CASSYLRDHGYTF
j_call: TRBJ2-3; d_call: TRBD2; v_call: TRBV7-2; clone_size: few; cdr3_nt: TGTGCCAGCAGCTACGGGACTAGCGGGCTACCCCGCACAGATACGCAGTATTTT; cdr3_aa: CASSYGTSGLPRTDTQYF
j_call: TRBJ1-2; d_call: .; v_call: TRBV29-1; clone_size: .; cdr3_nt: TGCAGCGCCAGGTACAGGGCCTATGGCTACACCTTC; cdr3_aa: CSARYRAYGYTF
j_call: TRBJ1-1; d_call: TRBD1; v_call: TRBV7-8; clone_size: few; cdr3_nt: TGTGCCAGCAGCTTAGGGCAGGGGGCTAGGAGGACTGAAGCTTTCTTT; cdr3_aa: CASSLGQGARRTEAFF
j_call: TRBJ2-2; d_call: TRBD2; v_call: TRBV2; clone_size: .; cdr3_nt: TGTGCCAGCATACGGGGGGAAGGCACCGGGGAGCTGTTTTTT; cdr3_aa: CASIRGEGTGELFF
j_call: TRBJ2-3; d_call: TRBD2; v_call: TRBV7-9; clone_size: .; cdr3_nt: TGTGCCAGCAGCTACCTAGAGGCGGGGGTTCACATGACGCAGTATTTT; cdr3_aa: CASSYLEAGVHMTQYF
j_call: TRBJ2-3; d_call: .; v_call: TRBV7-2; clone_size: .; cdr3_nt: TGTGCCAGCAGCCCTCAGACAGATACGCAGTATTTT; cdr3_aa: CASSPQTDTQYF
j_call: TRBJ2-2; d_call: .; v_call: TRBV10-3; clone_size: .; cdr3_nt: TGTGCCATCAGTGAGCGGGAGAACACCGGGGAGCTGTTTTTT; cdr3_aa: CAISERENTGELFF
j_call: TRBJ2-5; d_call: .; v_call: TRBV7-9; clone_size: .; cdr3_nt: TGTGCCAGCAGCGCCACCTCGACGGGGACGGAGCAGTACTTC; cdr3_aa: CASSATSTGTEQYF